This T cell receptor beta chain was obtained from a study of OX40 agonist ivuxolimab in advanced cancers. On the study more broadly: Males comprised around 80% of the group, whose mean age was approximately 60 years (range roughly 23 to 90).

Using immunoSEQ multiplex PCR, the repertoire was profiled, and TCRdb retains in-frame clones only, with some absent. The sample carries about 13,000 clones, 65% to 85% recorded once. V was trimmed by 4 bases and J by 7 bases, leaving 8 bases between them. CDR1 is MNHNY, CDR2 SVGAGI, per germline (reference sequence). The CDR3 sequence is 12 residues long. This clone showed up just a few times. The chain carries TRBV6-6 and TRBJ1-5, with no clear D. Specimen: CD4+ or CD8+ T cells sorted from blood, collected in a trial of the OX40 agonist ivuxolimab. The receptor's source is an adult with an advanced solid tumor such as melanoma, head and neck, liver or kidney cancer. The CDR3 loop reads CASSSSGQPQHF. The CDR3 nucleotides are TGTGCCAGCAGTTCGAGCGGGCAGCCCCAGCATTTT.